This T cell receptor (beta chain) is from a study of vaccination effects on CD4 cells after COVID-19 (dated by TCRdb to the early 2020s). Study-level background: Participants received two doses of either the BNT162b2 or the mRNA-1273 mRNA SARS-CoV-2 vaccine. The Oncomine TCR Beta short-read assay on an Illumina iSeq 100 was used to sequence cultures from other donors in the study. A total of 10 COVID-19 convalescent patients and a handful of SARS-CoV-2-naive healthy vaccine recipients were included in the full study. In two convalescent patients, pre-vaccine samples were collected 16 days and one week ahead of the first dose, 142 and 148 days after COVID-19 diagnosis. SARS-CoV-2 spike-specific CD4+ TCR repertoires from before and after mRNA vaccination were compared in COVID-19 convalescent patients and in infection-naive vaccine recipients. Beyond this particular receptor, the publication reports: Limitations of the study were the small number of convalescent patients and the absence of early post-infection timepoints. At late post-vaccination timepoints, both infection-induced and vaccine-induced clones showed marked clonal contraction, consistent with waning T cell responses. In convalescent patients, the post-vaccine spike-reactive repertoire was composed mainly of new vaccine-induced clones that were largely distinct from infection-induced clones.

The library was built by means of the immunoSEQ multiplex PCR assay. DNA from the cultured, isolated CD4+ T cells was subjected to TCR beta CDR3 sequencing. From the authors' description of their analysis: Non-productive TCR sequences were removed and reads were trimmed to the CDR3 region, keeping CDR3s of at least 7 amino acids. The MANAFEST web app was used to pick out antigen-specific clonotypes by comparing their expansion in peptide wells with that in reference cultures. To be called positive, a clone needed expansion at FDR<0.05 compared with the reference and with all other wells, an odds ratio greater than 5, and a frequency greater than 0.1% in two replicate wells. A clonotype was called cross-reactive if it was significantly expanded both in SARS-CoV-2 spike wells and in at least one common cold coronavirus spike condition. CDR3 similarity was assessed by Levenshtein distance with the stringdist R package, and unrooted trees were built with ape in R 3.6.1. This is the immuneACCESS table as TCRdb keeps it, with only in-frame sequences that have V and J called. A part of the clones is gone; compared with another copy, unresolved V genes explain less than half, and the rest is unexplained. For V, J and clone size, that table is used; D and trimming come from the DNA. For this sample the table gives 22,000 or so clones, of which nearly 75% were detected only once. The top ten clones comprise approximately 40% of the sample.

In the ViraFEST assay, PBMC were stimulated with viral peptide pools, and TCR sequencing was then used to find antigen-specific CD4+ T cell clonotypes based on their expansion. After approximately eleven days of culture, CD4+ T cells were isolated with the EasySep CD4+ T cell isolation kit. Convalescent patients had PCR-confirmed SARS-CoV-2 infection between March and December 2020, before Alpha, Beta and Delta variants emerged in the United States. About 1.8 million PBMC per well were cultured with about 10 ug/ml peptides in IMDM containing roughly 5% human AB serum, approximately 9.9 IU/ml IL-2 and gentamicin. Half of the culture medium was replaced with fresh IL-2-containing medium on days 3 and 7. Each peptide stimulation condition was cultured in triplicate wells unless otherwise noted. Using Ficoll-Paque Plus gradient centrifugation, PBMC were separated from whole blood and then either used fresh or cryopreserved at -140C. The QIAamp micro DNA kit was used to extract genomic DNA from the cultured CD4+ T cells.

V loses 0 bases, J loses 9 bases, and the germline ends lie 10 bases apart. Inclusive of the bounding cysteine and phenylalanine, the CDR3 is 13 residues long. The sequence is cut down to CDR3 DNA, 39 bases in frame from base 1. CDR1 and CDR2 (SGHRS, YFSETQ) derive from the germline V gene. As for this clone: Its antigen is unknown. No base-level quality is on record; no much larger clone is a single base apart.

Recombination connected TRBV5-1 to TRBJ2-1; the D gene remains uncertain. The TCR sequence derives from a human donor who had a prior SARS-CoV-2 infection. Sequencing used CD4+ T cells from PBMCs cultured with a peptide pool, obtained before COVID-19 vaccination. The nucleotides are TGCGCCAGCAGCTTGGGGGCCCCGGGTGAGCAGTTCTTC. It encodes CASSLGAPGEQFF. Here the CDR3 is joined to the reference TRBV5-1 and TRBJ2-1 genes, and the full variable domain is: KAGVTQTPRYLIKTRGQQVTLSCSPISGHRSVSWYQQTPGQGLQFLFEYFSETQRNKGNFPGRFSGRQFSNSRSEMNVSTLELGDSALYLCASSLGAPGEQFFGPGTRLTVL.